One and the same sample provided the 8 T cell receptor beta chains below, sequenced in a study of T cell repertoires in ileal Crohn's disease. Time point noted: inflamed ileum from the surgical specimen. Method: immunoSEQ multiplex PCR; TCRdb's copy keeps in-frame clones and lacks some. The data hold 13,000 to 15,000 clones, with 70% to 85% observed a single time. Sequencing was performed on ileal tissue. Receptors were obtained from an adult with Crohn's disease.

This chain joins TRBV7-9 and TRBJ1-2; D ambiguous. V lost 2 bases, J lost 6 bases, and 13 bases lay in between. This CDR3 is 14 amino acids long. Germline assignment: CDR1 SEHNR and CDR2 FQNEAQ (reference sequence). The CDR3 DNA follows: TGTGCCAGCAGCTTACACAGATTAGGACATGGCTACACCTTC. The encoded protein is CASSLHRLGHGYTF.

This clone was counted a single time. The CDR3 coding sequence is TGTGCCATCTTCCTACCCGGGAACACTGAAGCTTTCTTT. The encoded protein is CAIFLPGNTEAFF. J is TRBJ1-1 and V is TRBV10-3; D is undetermined. The CDR3 covers 13 residues. V lost 8 bases, J lost 1 base, and 11 bases lay in between. Germline V gene sequence: CDR1 ENHRY, CDR2 SYGVKD.

This clone was found a few times. The rearrangement uses TRBV12-5 and TRBJ1-1; D call uncertain. CDR3 size: 13 residues. V lost 3 bases and J 9 bases, leaving 14 bases between the germline ends. Germline V gives CDR1 LGHNT, CDR2 FRNRAP. Here the CDR3 DNA reads TGTGCTAGTGGTTTATCAGACCCGCCCAAAGCTTTCTTT. Translated, it gives CASGLSDPPKAFF.

This clone was recorded only once. The chain couples TRBV30 to TRBJ2-7; 9 nucleotides match TRBD1. V lost 2 bases, J lost 5 bases, and 7 bases stayed unmatched. The CDR3 loop spans 14 amino acids. Germline V gene data show CDR1 as GTSNPN and CDR2 as SVGIG (reference sequence). DNA of the CDR3: TGTGCCTGGAGTCGGGACAGGGTGAGGGACGAGCAGTACTTC. This encodes CAWSRDRVRDEQYF.

The gene calls are TRBV2 and TRBJ1-5; 8 nucleotides agree with TRBD1. From germline, CDR1 is SNHLY and CDR2 FYNNEI. Germline trimming cut 7 bases from V and 6 bases from J; bases unmatched to any gene: 14. This CDR3 has 16 amino acids. The CDR3 DNA reads as TGTGCCAGCACCGCATGGGGAGGACAGGGAGGTCAGCCCCAGCATTTT. Residues: CASTAWGGQGGQPQHF.

The chain carries TRBV19 and TRBJ1-1; no reliable D call. This CDR3 has 15 amino acids. The germline V gene has CDR1 LNHDA and CDR2 SQIVND (reference sequence). V was cut by 3 bases and J by 1 base, with 12 bases left in between. DNA of the CDR3: TGTGCCAGTAGTATGTGGACGGTGGCGAACACTGAAGCTTTCTTT. Protein product: CASSMWTVANTEAFF.

This chain links TRBV5-1 with TRBJ1-1, with TRBD1 identical over 8 bases. V gave up 0 bases and J gave up 1 base; unmatched junction bases: 5. CDR1 and CDR2 (germline): SGHRS, YFSETQ. The CDR3 extends over 16 amino acids. CDR3 sequence reads: CASSLAGGAGNTEAFF. The CDR3 bases are TGCGCCAGCAGCTTGGCAGGGGGCGCAGGGAACACTGAAGCTTTCTTT.

This rearrangement joins TRBV30 to TRBJ2-3; D may be TRBD1 (6 bases). This CDR3 spans 15 amino acids. V lost 2 bases and J 0 bases, leaving 12 bases between the germline ends. From germline, CDR1 is GTSNPN and CDR2 SVGIG (reference sequence). In nucleotides, the CDR3 is TGTGCCTGGAGTCCGGACAGATCTAGCACAGATACGCAGTATTTT. Protein product: CAWSPDRSSTDTQYF.